The 25 T cell receptor beta chains below all came from one sample that was sequenced in a study of T cell changes during pregnancy in multiple sclerosis. Only in-frame clones appear in the TCRdb table, and some are missing; sequencing was by immunoSEQ multiplex PCR. The table has around 71,000 clones, around 90% seen once. Source: peripheral blood, taken in the third trimester of pregnancy. Receptor source: a female donor with multiple sclerosis, enrolled in a pregnancy study.

V usage is TRBV19 and J usage is TRBJ2-2; D ambiguous. V was cut by 6 bases and J by 0 bases, with 8 bases left in between. This CDR3 is 14 amino acids long. Germline CDR1 LNHDA, CDR2 SQIVND (reference sequence). The CDR3 loop is CASRSTANTGELFF. In DNA form, the CDR3 reads TGTGCCAGTAGGAGTACAGCGAACACCGGGGAGCTGTTTTTT. Full variable domain (outside the CDR3, taken from reference TRBV19 and TRBJ2-2): DGGITQSPKYLFRKEGQNVTLSCEQNLNHDAMYWYRQDPGQGLRLIYYSQIVNDFQKGDIAEGYSVSREKKESFPLTVTSAQKNPTAFYLCASRSTANTGELFFGEGSRLTVL.

This clone occurred once. This sequence joins TRBV6-6 and TRBJ2-3, with 7 bases that match TRBD2. Germline CDR1 and CDR2: MNHNY and SVGAGI (reference sequence). The CDR3 runs to 14 residues. Trimming took 4 bases from V and 2 from J; bases not matched to a gene: 3. In DNA form, the CDR3 reads TGTGCCAGCAGTTCAGCGGGGCTCACAGATACGCAGTATTTT. Encoded protein: CASSSAGLTDTQYF.

This clone was seen only once. The chain couples TRBV9 to TRBJ1-2; 9 positions agree with TRBD1. Germline V gene sequence: CDR1 SGDLS, CDR2 YYNGEE. CDR3 length: 16 amino acids. V was clipped by 1 base and J by 3 bases; unmatched bases: 7. This CDR3 is CASSVRPGQGYYGYTF. CDR3 nucleotides: TGTGCCAGCAGCGTAAGACCGGGACAGGGTTACTATGGCTACACCTTC.

The chain combines TRBV6-4 with TRBJ1-2; 9 bases are a match to TRBD1. CDR3 length: 15 residues. Per germline, CDR1 MRHNA and CDR2 SNTAGT. With 5 bases clipped from V and 4 bases from J, the junction kept 8 bases outside the gene matches. The CDR3 DNA is TGTGCCAGCAGTCCACAGGGGGCCGAAGGCTATGGCTACACCTTC. Protein: CASSPQGAEGYGYTF.

The rearrangement links TRBV30 to TRBJ2-2; TRBD2 agrees at 7 bases. V lost 8 bases to trimming and J lost 3 bases; unmatched junction nucleotides: 9. The CDR3 runs to 14 residues. In germline, CDR1 is GTSNPN, CDR2 SVGIG (reference sequence). The CDR3, as DNA: TGTGCCAGGCGGGAGCGGGGATACACCGGGGAGCTGTTTTTT. Amino acids: CARRERGYTGELFF. Full variable domain (rest looked up from reference TRBV30 and TRBJ2-2): SQTIHQWPATLVQPVGSPLSLECTVEGTSNPNLYWYRQAAGRGLQLLFYSVGIGQISSEVPQNLSASRPQDRQFILSSKKLLLSDSGFYLCARRERGYTGELFFGEGSRLTVL.

This clone was observed once. The chain combines TRBV7-9 with TRBJ2-4; maybe TRBD2 (5 bases). Germline assignment: CDR1 SEHNR and CDR2 FQNEAQ (reference sequence). This CDR3 comprises 16 residues. The germline V and J ends were trimmed by 1 base and 4 bases, with 14 bases remaining between them. CDR3 nucleotide sequence: TGTGCCAGCAGCTTAGTTGACACCGGAGGAAAAAACATTCAGTACTTC. It yields the protein CASSLVDTGGKNIQYF.

V usage is TRBV5-1 and J usage is TRBJ2-7; a possible D gene is TRBD2 (6 bases). Germline V CDR1 and CDR2: SGHRS, YFSETQ. The CDR3 consists of 17 residues. V was trimmed by 2 bases and J by 0 bases, leaving 18 bases between them. The CDR3 reads CASSLPGATPSSYEQYF. The DNA for the CDR3 is TGCGCCAGCAGCTTACCGGGAGCCACCCCAAGCTCCTACGAGCAGTACTTC.

This chain connects TRBV27 to TRBJ2-3; D is uncertain. CDR3 length equals 11 residues. Trimming took 6 bases from V and 6 from J, leaving 7 bases between them. Germline CDR1 is MNHEY and CDR2 is SMNVEV (reference sequence). The CDR3 loop reads CASSPGDTQYF. The CDR3 DNA reads TGTGCCAGCAGCCCCGGGGATACGCAGTATTTT.

The chain joins TRBV4-3 to TRBJ1-2; D call uncertain. The CDR3 length is 15 residues. Germline lookup yields CDR1 LGHNA and CDR2 YSLEER. V lost 2 bases, J lost 2 bases, and 12 bases lay in between. CDR3 protein: CASSQTRPQNYGYTF. Here the CDR3 DNA reads TGCGCCAGCAGCCAAACCCGGCCACAGAACTATGGCTACACCTTC.

Details on this clone: Sequence at one end of the junction differs from germline and may be a read error. V is TRBV11-2 and J is TRBJ2-7, with a weak D call TRBD1 (7 bases). The CDR3 sequence is 14 residues long. The V gene's germline CDR1 is SGHAT and CDR2 FQNNGV. CDR3 loop: CASSLVEGAVLTHF. The CDR3 DNA sequence: TGTGCCAGCAGCTTAGTGGAGGGGGCGGTCCTTACGCACTTC. Using reference TRBV11-2 and TRBJ2-7 for the parts outside the CDR3, the full variable domain is EAGVAQSPRYKIIEKRQSVAFWCNPISGHATLYWYQQILGQGPKLLIQFQNNGVVDDSQLPKDRFSAERLKGVDSTLKIQPAKLEDSAVYLCASSLVEGAVLTHFGPGTRLTVT.

The chain links TRBV4-1 to TRBJ2-7, with TRBD2 as a possible D gene (5 bases). The V gene lost 4 bases and the J gene lost 6 bases, with 16 bases spanning the gap. Germline V gene sequence: CDR1 MGHRA, CDR2 YSYEKL. This CDR3 is built from 14 residues. For the CDR3, the DNA is TGCGCCAGCAGCCCCTTGGGGAGCGGCTCCGAGCAGTACTTC. Translating it yields CASSPLGSGSEQYF.

This clone has only one observation. The chain employs TRBV7-2 and TRBJ2-1; 10 bases match TRBD2. The ends lost 5 bases at V and 3 bases at J; junction bases unmatched: 10. The CDR3 spans 17 residues. The germline gives CDR1 SGHTA, CDR2 FQGNSA. CDR3 sequence reads: CASSRIIAGGRYNEQFF. CDR3 DNA: TGTGCCAGCAGCCGTATAATAGCGGGAGGACGCTACAATGAGCAGTTCTTC.

The V gene is TRBV11-2, the J gene TRBJ1-3; the match to TRBD1 covers 7 bases. The CDR3 is 16 amino acids. In germline, CDR1 is SGHAT, CDR2 FQNNGV. V lost 1 base to trimming and J lost 4 bases; unmatched junction nucleotides: 7. The CDR3 DNA reads as TGTGCCAGCAGCTTAGCTGGACAGGAAGCCGGAAACACCATATATTTT. Its translation: CASSLAGQEAGNTIYF.

V is TRBV27 and J is TRBJ2-2; weak D call: TRBD1 (5 bases). The CDR3 is made up of 14 amino acids. The germline V gene encodes CDR1 MNHEY and CDR2 SMNVEV (reference sequence). The V and J ends lost 6 bases and 1 base respectively, with 9 bases between them. The CDR3 DNA reads as TGTGCCAGCAGGCCTCAGGGGAACACCGGGGAGCTGTTTTTT. This gives the protein CASRPQGNTGELFF.

The DNA for the CDR3 is TGTGCCAGCAGCCGAGAGCTAGCGGACAATGAGCAGTTCTTC. This sequence encodes CASSRELADNEQFF. J is TRBJ2-1 and V is TRBV7-2, with 7 bases lining up with TRBD2. Germline V gene lookup returns CDR1 SGHTA and CDR2 FQGNSA. V trimming: 5 bases; J trimming: 5 bases; junction bases outside the gene matches: 6. The CDR3 spans 14 residues.

The chain recombines TRBV5-6 with TRBJ2-1; D remains unclear. The V and J ends lost 0 bases and 5 bases respectively, with 12 bases between them. The CDR3 has 15 residues. Germline V gene data show CDR1 as SGHDT and CDR2 as YYEEEE. In nucleotides, the CDR3 is TGTGCCAGCAGCTTGGATCCGGGTCGGGACAATGAGCAGTTCTTC. It encodes CASSLDPGRDNEQFF.

The chain employs TRBV9 and TRBJ2-1; TRBD2 agrees at 8 bases. The CDR3 sequence is 13 residues long. The J segment lost 5 bases and the V segment lost 3 bases, leaving 1 base of the junction unmatched. Germline V lookup: CDR1 SGDLS, CDR2 YYNGEE. CDR3 nucleotides: TGTGCCAGCAGCGGACTAGCGAACAATGAGCAGTTCTTC. It translates to CASSGLANNEQFF.

The chain links TRBV2 to TRBJ1-2, with D possibly being TRBD1 (6 bases). Trimming pared 6 bases from V and 4 bases from J, leaving 12 bases between. This CDR3 is 13 amino acids long. Germline-derived CDR1 and CDR2 are SNHLY and FYNNEI. The CDR3: CASREQGSYGYTF. CDR3 sequence (DNA): TGTGCCAGCAGGGAACAGGGATCCTATGGCTACACCTTC.

The chain couples TRBV18 to TRBJ2-7; D gene unclear. Germline V gene data show CDR1 as KGHSH and CDR2 as LQKENI. This CDR3 has 15 residues. V lost 0 bases, J lost 3 bases, and 12 bases lay in between. DNA of the CDR3: TGTGCCAGCTCACCACCGTCCGGAGCACACTACGAGCAGTACTTC. Translation gives CASSPPSGAHYEQYF.

This sequence joins TRBV19 and TRBJ1-2, with D maybe TRBD1 (5 bases). The CDR3 sequence is 15 residues long. CDR1 and CDR2 (germline): LNHDA, SQIVND (reference sequence). V was trimmed by 3 bases and J by 3 bases, leaving 14 bases between them. CDR3 DNA sequence: TGTGCCAGTAGTATCTCCGGTAGCAGGGACTATGGCTACACCTTC. Protein product: CASSISGSRDYGYTF.

The J gene is TRBJ2-5, the V gene TRBV5-1; D unclear. Trimming shortened V by 2 bases and J by 1 base, and 6 bases separated the two germline ends. The CDR3 has 13 residues. The germline CDR1 and CDR2 sequences are SGHRS and YFSETQ. The CDR3, as DNA: TGCGCCAGCAGCTTCGGGTTCCAAGAGACCCAGTACTTC. Amino acid sequence: CASSFGFQETQYF.

This clone was found once. The CDR3 loop is CASAVRQETQYF. The CDR3 DNA reads TGTGCCAGCGCGGTTAGACAAGAGACCCAGTACTTC. The rearrangement uses TRBV2 and TRBJ2-5; D unclear. Per the germline V gene, CDR1 is SNHLY and CDR2 is FYNNEI. The length of the CDR3 is 12 residues. V lost 8 bases, J lost 2 bases, and 9 bases lay in between.

The chain recombines TRBV9 with TRBJ2-1, with TRBD1 identical over 7 bases. CDR1 and CDR2 (germline): SGDLS, YYNGEE. The CDR3 consists of 13 residues. V shed 0 bases and J 7 bases; nucleotides not matched to a gene: 1. The CDR3 DNA is TGTGCCAGCAGCGTAGAACAGGGGAATGAGCAGTTCTTC. This gives the protein CASSVEQGNEQFF. Together with reference TRBV9 and TRBJ2-1, the CDR3 gives the full variable domain: DSGVTQTPKHLITATGQRVTLRCSPRSGDLSVYWYQQSLDQGLQFLIQYYNGEERAKGNILERFSAQQFPDLHSELNLSSLELGDSALYFCASSVEQGNEQFFGPGTRLTVL.

The rearrangement uses TRBV5-4 and TRBJ2-2; 12 bases match TRBD2. The V segment lost 1 base and the J segment 4 bases; nucleotides outside the gene matches: 5. Per germline, CDR1 SGHNT and CDR2 YYREEE (reference sequence). The CDR3 runs 17 residues. CDR3 sequence: CASSLPSGRVGTGELFF. CDR3 nucleotide sequence: TGTGCCAGCAGCTTGCCTAGCGGGAGGGTCGGCACCGGGGAGCTGTTTTTT.

The genes are TRBV29-1 and TRBJ2-5; 7 bases align to TRBD1. Looked up from germline, CDR1 is SQVTM and CDR2 is ANQGSEA. The length of the CDR3 is 14 residues. CDR3 nucleotide sequence: TGCAGTGGGGTTCCGACAGGGAAGGGGGAGACCCAGTACTTC. The encoded protein is CSGVPTGKGETQYF. The full variable domain, its missing parts supplied by reference TRBV29-1 and TRBJ2-5, is SAVISQKPSRDICQRGTSLTIQCQVDSQVTMMFWYRQQPGQSLTLIATANQGSEATYESGFVIDKFPISRPNLTFSTLTVSNMSPEDSSIYLCSGVPTGKGETQYFGPGTRLLVL.